This TCR beta chain was captured by sequencing in a study of identical twins. A single count supports this clonotype. As yet, its antigen is unknown. Study observations and caveats: Rather than following the same donors, the conclusions depended on cross-sectional statistical analysis.

TCRdb fed the 5' RACE reads into MiXCR, producing one record per CDR3 protein. The table lists 450,000 or so distinct CDR3 sequences, approximately 14% of them singletons. The CDR3 has 16 amino acids. V was pared by 0 bases and J by 2 bases, with 5 bases of the junction left unmatched. The germline V gene encodes CDR1 MNHEY and CDR2 SVGAGI. These same data were also listed under a study on yellow fever vaccine responses in identical twins.

Sequenced input: CD4+ T cells sorted from blood. The chain joins TRBV6-5 to TRBJ2-7; 9 nucleotides align to TRBD1. This TCR derives from a woman between 18 and 29 years old in good health. CDR3 DNA sequence: TGTGCCAGCAGTTACTCGGGGACAGGGACGACCTACGAGCAGTACTTC. It yields the protein CASSYSGTGTTYEQYF.